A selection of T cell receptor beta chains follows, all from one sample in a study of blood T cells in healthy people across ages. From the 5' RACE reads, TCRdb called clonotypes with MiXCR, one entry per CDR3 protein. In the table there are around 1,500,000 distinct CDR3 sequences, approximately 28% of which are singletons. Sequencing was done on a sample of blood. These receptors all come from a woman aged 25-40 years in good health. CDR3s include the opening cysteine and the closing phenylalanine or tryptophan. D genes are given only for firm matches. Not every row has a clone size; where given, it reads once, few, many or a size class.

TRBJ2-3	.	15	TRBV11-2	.	TGTGCCAGCAGCTTTAGCGGTCCCAAAGCAGATACGCAGTATTTT	CASSFSGPKADTQYF
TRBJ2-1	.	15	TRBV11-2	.	TGTGCCAGCAGCTTAGATGCCAGAACCTACAATGAGCAGTTCTTC	CASSLDARTYNEQFF
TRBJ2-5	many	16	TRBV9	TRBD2	TGTGCCAGCAGCCAATCCGGTGGGGGGGAACTGGAGACCCAGTACTTC	CASSQSGGGELETQYF
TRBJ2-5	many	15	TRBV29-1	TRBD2	TGCAGCATTGAAGGGCCTAGCGGTATCCAAGAGACCCAGTACTTC	CSIEGPSGIQETQYF
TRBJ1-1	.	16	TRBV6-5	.	TGTGCCAGCAGTTACTCGTACGCGGGAGGGAACGCTGAAGCTTTCTTT	CASSYSYAGGNAEAFF
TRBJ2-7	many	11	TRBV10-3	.	TGTGCCATCAGTGAGCAGCGGGAGCAGTACTTC	CAISEQREQYF
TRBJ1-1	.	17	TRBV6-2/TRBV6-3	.	TGTGCCAGCAGTTACTCGAATGGGGGACGGTCGAAGCCTGAAGCTTTCTTT	CASSYSNGGRSKPEAFF
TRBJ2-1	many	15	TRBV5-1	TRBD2	TGCGCCAGCAGCTTGACTAGCGGGGCCAACAATGAGCAGTTCTTC	CASSLTSGANNEQFF
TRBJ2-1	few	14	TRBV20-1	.	TGCAGTGCTAGGACGGGACTGCTGGAAGATGAGCAGTTCTTC	CSARTGLLEDEQFF
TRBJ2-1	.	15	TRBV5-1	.	TGCGCCAGCAGCTTGACCAGGGACCCCGGGATTGAGCAGTTCTTC	CASSLTRDPGIEQFF
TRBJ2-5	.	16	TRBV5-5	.	TGTGCCAGCAGCTCCGAGGGCGAGGTGTACCAAGAGACCCAGTACTTC	CASSSEGEVYQETQYF
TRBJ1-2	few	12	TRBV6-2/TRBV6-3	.	TGTGCCAGCAGTTACCCGACCCCGTACTACACCTTC	CASSYPTPYYTF
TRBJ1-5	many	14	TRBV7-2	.	TGTGCCAGCAGCCCTATCGGGGAGGGACAGCCCCAGCATTTT	CASSPIGEGQPQHF
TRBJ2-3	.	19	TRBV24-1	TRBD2	TGTGCCACCAGTGCCGGTTGGGGGACTAGCGGGATGGGTACAGATACGCAGTATTTT	CATSAGWGTSGMGTDTQYF
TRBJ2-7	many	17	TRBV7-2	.	TGTGCCAGCAGCTTATACGTTGTTTGGGACGGGACCTACGAGCAGTACTTC	CASSLYVVWDGTYEQYF
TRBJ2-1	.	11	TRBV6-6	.	TGTGCCAGCAGTTACGGCCAAGAGCAGTTCTTC	CASSYGQEQFF
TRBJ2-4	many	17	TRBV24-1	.	TGTGCCACCAGTGATTTGATCAACCGAAGGGTGACTAACATTCAGTACTTC	CATSDLINRRVTNIQYF
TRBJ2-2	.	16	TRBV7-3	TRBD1	TGTGCCAGCAGCCTAACCCCAGGGGGCCTTGGCGGGGAGCTGTTTTTT	CASSLTPGGLGGELFF
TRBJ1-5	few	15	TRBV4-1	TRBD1	TGCGCCAGCAGCCAAAGGGACAGTTGGGATCAGCCCCAGCATTTT	CASSQRDSWDQPQHF
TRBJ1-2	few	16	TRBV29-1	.	TGCAGCGTTGAAGGGGGGACGGCACTTCCCCACTATGGCTACACCTTC	CSVEGGTALPHYGYTF
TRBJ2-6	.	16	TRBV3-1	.	TGTGCCAGCAGCCAAAACCGGGCCTCTGGGGCCAACGTCCTGACTTTC	CASSQNRASGANVLTF
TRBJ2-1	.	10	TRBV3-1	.	TGTGCCAGCAGCCAGGGACAGCAGTTCTTC	CASSQGQQFF
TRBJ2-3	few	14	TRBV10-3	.	TGTGCCATCAGTGCAGAGGGGGGCACAGATACGCAGTATTTT	CAISAEGGTDTQYF
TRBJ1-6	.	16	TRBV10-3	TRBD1	TGTGCCATCAGTGAAAACAGGGGGGGGTCTAATTCACCCCTCCACTTT	CAISENRGGSNSPLHF
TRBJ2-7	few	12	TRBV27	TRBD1	TGTGCCAGCAGAACAGGGGTTACCGAGCAGTACTTC	CASRTGVTEQYF
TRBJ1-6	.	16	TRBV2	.	TGTGCCAGCAGTGGTTATGGGGGATCCTATAATTCACCCCTCCACTTT	CASSGYGGSYNSPLHF
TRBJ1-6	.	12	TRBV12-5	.	TGTGCTAGTGGTTTGGTACCGGGGTACCTCCACTTT	CASGLVPGYLHF
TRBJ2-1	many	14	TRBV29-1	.	TGCAGCGTGGCGGACATAACGGCCTACAATGAGCAGTTCTTC	CSVADITAYNEQFF
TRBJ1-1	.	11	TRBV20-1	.	TGCAGTGCTAGTCGCCCTGCCACAGCTTTCTTT	CSASRPATAFF
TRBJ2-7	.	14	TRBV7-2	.	TGTGCCAGCAGCTTAATCACAGGGACCTACGAGCAGTACTTC	CASSLITGTYEQYF
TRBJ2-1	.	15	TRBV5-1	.	TGCGCCAGCAGCTTGGAACAGACCGGCCGCAATGAGCAGTTCTTC	CASSLEQTGRNEQFF
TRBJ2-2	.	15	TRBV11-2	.	TGTGCCAGCAGCTTAAGAGGGGAGAACACCGGGGAGCTGTTTTTT	CASSLRGENTGELFF
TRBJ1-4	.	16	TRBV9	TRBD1	TGTGCCAGCAGCGCAGGACAGGGGACCCAGCATGAAAAACTGTTTTTT	CASSAGQGTQHEKLFF
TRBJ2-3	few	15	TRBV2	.	TGTGCCAGCAGAGGGATGGGGATGAAGGCAGATACGCAGTATTTT	CASRGMGMKADTQYF
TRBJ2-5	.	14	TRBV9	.	TGTGCCAGCAGCGTAGTTACAGACGGTGAGACCCAGTACTTC	CASSVVTDGETQYF
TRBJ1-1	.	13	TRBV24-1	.	TGTGCCACCAGTGATTCCCCAGGGGATGAAGCTTTCTTT	CATSDSPGDEAFF
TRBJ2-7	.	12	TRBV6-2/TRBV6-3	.	TGTGCCAGCAGTTCCCGATGGAGCGGCCAGTACTTC	CASSSRWSGQYF